This TCR beta chain came from a study of CD4 T cells in relation to SARS-CoV-2 and coronaviruses. Study background: Convalescent patients had median age roughly 38 years, range about 20 to 75. Study outcomes and limitations: This crossreactivity analysis covered spike protein alone, no other viral proteins.

As concerns this clone: Its antigen is not identified.

Per the germline V gene, CDR1 is SGHVS and CDR2 is FQNEAQ. The CDR3 consists of 13 residues. V dropped 6 bases and J dropped 4 bases, with 12 bases sitting between them. The method was immunoSEQ multiplex PCR; TCRdb's version includes in-frame clones alone and lacks a portion of them. The table lists tens of thousands of clones, roughly 73% of them singletons. The source of this sequence is an adult with COVID-19. This chain connects TRBV7-8 to TRBJ2-5; TRBD2 is a possible D gene (5 bases). Sequencing input: memory CD4+ T cells from PBMCs, cultured in vitro. The CDR3 DNA is TGTGCCAGCAGTTCGGGAAATTTAGAGACCCAGTACTTC. The encoded protein is CASSSGNLETQYF.